The 20 T cell receptor beta chains below come from one sample, sequenced in a study of T cells after yellow fever vaccination. TCRdb itself ran the 5' RACE reads through MiXCR, one entry per CDR3 protein. This sample yields roughly 520,000 distinct CDR3 sequences, of which about a fifth are seen a single time; about a sixth belongs to the top ten. This material consisted of PBMCs, taken about 20 days after the first yellow fever vaccination. All receptors come from a man aged 18 to 29 who received the YFV17D yellow fever vaccine.

The chain uses TRBV6-2 or TRBV6-3 and TRBJ1-1; 10 positions match TRBD1. From germline, CDR1 is MNHEY and CDR2 SVGEGT. The CDR3 is made up of 17 amino acids. V was clipped by 1 base and J by 3 bases; unmatched bases: 8. CDR3 in DNA: TGTGCCAGCAGTTACTTCTACCGGGACAGGGGATACACTGAAGCTTTCTTT. Amino acids: CASSYFYRDRGYTEAFF.

This clonotype was observed a few times. J is TRBJ2-1 and V is TRBV5-1, with 7 positions matching TRBD1. Trimming took 5 bases from V and 8 from J; bases not matched to a gene: 10. CDR1 and CDR2 (germline): SGHRS, YFSETQ. This CDR3 contains 14 residues. CDR3 DNA: TGCGCCAGCAGACAGGGACAGCGTGGGGATGAGCAGTTCTTC. It codes for CASRQGQRGDEQFF.

Only a few counts were recorded for this clonotype. The chain links TRBV29-1 to TRBJ2-4; tentatively, D is TRBD1 (6 bases). Looked up from germline, CDR1 is SQVTM and CDR2 is ANQGSEA. The CDR3 runs 16 residues. The germline V and J ends were trimmed by 7 bases and 4 bases, with 23 bases remaining between them. The chain's CDR3 is CSAEIWTAGKKNIQYF. CDR3 coding DNA: TGCAGCGCCGAAATATGGACAGCAGGGAAAAAAAACATTCAGTACTTC.

The gene calls are TRBV7-9 and TRBJ1-4; D is possibly TRBD1 (6 bases). The CDR3 extends over 15 amino acids. The ends were cut back, 5 bases at V and 7 bases at J, with 17 bases in the middle. Germline values: CDR1 SEHNR, CDR2 FQNEAQ (reference sequence). The CDR3 bases are TGTGCCAGCAGCGCGGCCCCAGGGGTGATTGAAAAACTGTTTTTT. Amino acids: CASSAAPGVIEKLFF.

The V call is TRBV20-1, the J call TRBJ1-6; unclear D gene. Germline CDR1 DFQATT, CDR2 SNEGSKA (reference sequence). The CDR3 has 13 amino acids. Trimming cost V 6 bases and J 10 bases, with 16 bases left between them. The CDR3 sequence is CSALPAPASPLHF. CDR3 nucleotides: TGCAGTGCCTTGCCCGCTCCGGCATCACCCCTCCACTTT.

The chain carries TRBV5-1 and TRBJ2-5; maybe TRBD2 (7 bases). V was clipped by 3 bases and J by 0 bases, with 15 bases between them. CDR3 length equals 16 residues. Germline lookup yields CDR1 SGHRS and CDR2 YFSETQ. DNA for the CDR3: TGCGCCAGCAGCTGGAACAGGGAGGGGGACCAAGAGACCCAGTACTTC. Protein product: CASSWNREGDQETQYF.

The chain recombines TRBV7-2 with TRBJ2-2; D is possibly TRBD2 (6 bases). Germline V lookup: CDR1 SGHTA, CDR2 FQGNSA. Trimming took 0 bases from V and 0 from J, leaving 8 bases between them. The CDR3 covers 16 residues. In DNA, the CDR3 is TGTGCCAGCAGCTTAGCGCCGGGGGCGAACACCGGGGAGCTGTTTTTT. It is translated as CASSLAPGANTGELFF.

The V and J genes are TRBV24-1 and TRBJ2-1, with D hard to call. V lost 2 bases and J 6 bases, leaving 1 base between the germline ends. The CDR3 is made up of 11 amino acids. Germline values: CDR1 KGHDR, CDR2 SFDVKD. As DNA, the CDR3 is TGTGCCACCAGTGATTCCAATGAGCAGTTCTTC. This translates into CATSDSNEQFF.

This clonotype was seen a handful of times. This chain joins TRBV27 and TRBJ2-2; 8 bases fit TRBD1. With V trimmed by 6 bases and J by 7 bases, 1 base remained unmatched. Germline loops: CDR1 MNHEY, CDR2 SMNVEV (reference sequence). The CDR3 has 12 amino acids. DNA for the CDR3: TGTGCCAGCAGGACAGGGGTCGGGGAGCTGTTTTTT. It codes for CASRTGVGELFF.

This clonotype was detected only a few times. At one end, the junction sequence differs from germline, possibly due to a read error. The V gene is TRBV5-1, the J gene TRBJ1-6, with TRBD1 matching 7 bases. The CDR3 has 15 residues. Germline CDR1 SGHRS, CDR2 YFSETQ. The CDR3 nucleotides read TGCGCCAGCAGCGCGACAGGGTCCTACAATTCACCCCTCCACTTT. Translation: CASSATGSYNSPLHF.

The table lists this clonotype with a few counts. CDR3 sequence: CASRLTGTTGGTQYF. The CDR3 DNA follows: TGTGCCAGCAGACTCACCGGGACTACAGGCGGGACCCAGTACTTC. The chain uses TRBV14 and TRBJ2-5; 7 nucleotides line up with TRBD2. The V gene end was trimmed by 6 bases and the J gene end by 7 bases; junction bases not matched to a gene: 14. Germline CDR1 and CDR2: SGHDN and FVKESK. The CDR3 sequence is 15 residues long.

The genes are TRBV5-1 and TRBJ2-1; 7 bases align to TRBD1. Germline V gives CDR1 SGHRS, CDR2 YFSETQ. With V trimmed by 4 bases and J by 3 bases, 7 bases remained unmatched. The CDR3 is 15 amino acids. The CDR3 sequence: CASSALTGDYNEQFF. For the CDR3, the DNA is TGCGCCAGCAGCGCTTTAACAGGGGACTACAATGAGCAGTTCTTC.

This sequence joins TRBV19 and TRBJ2-1; 12 bases line up with TRBD2. Trimming removed 3 bases from V and 4 bases from J; junction bases left unmatched: 7. The CDR3 runs to 17 residues. The germline gives CDR1 LNHDA, CDR2 SQIVND (reference sequence). The CDR3 DNA reads TGTGCCAGTAGTATCCCCCTAGCGGGGGGGCCATACAATGAGCAGTTCTTC. Its protein product is CASSIPLAGGPYNEQFF.

The chain is built from TRBV20-1 and TRBJ1-1; the match to TRBD1 covers 9 bases. The CDR3 consists of 16 residues. Losses at the gene ends were 8 bases for V and 4 bases for J; bases not matched to a gene: 17. Germline V gene lookup returns CDR1 DFQATT and CDR2 SNEGSKA (reference sequence). The CDR3 region is CSPSGPPGQGVTEAFF. The CDR3 coding sequence is TGCAGTCCATCGGGACCTCCGGGACAGGGAGTCACTGAAGCTTTCTTT.

The J gene is TRBJ2-7, the V gene TRBV7-9, with D perhaps matching TRBD2 (6 bases). The CDR3 has 16 residues. Trimming shortened V by 1 base and J by 0 bases, and 13 bases separated the two germline ends. The germline CDR1 and CDR2 sequences are SEHNR and FQNEAQ (reference sequence). CDR3 DNA sequence: TGTGCCAGCAGCTTAGAGTCGGCGGGAAACTCCTACGAGCAGTACTTC. This gives the protein CASSLESAGNSYEQYF.

The rearrangement joins TRBV4-1 to TRBJ2-7; a weak D match, TRBD2 (5 bases). CDR1 is MGHRA, CDR2 YSYEKL, per germline. The CDR3 is made up of 17 amino acids. Trimming left V 0 bases short and J 9 bases short, with 24 bases between. The CDR3, as DNA: TGCGCCAGCAGCCAAGATCTCTGGGGTAGAGGGAAAGGTGGGCAGTACTTC. Its protein is CASSQDLWGRGKGGQYF.

This clonotype was counted a few times. V is TRBV7-8 and J is TRBJ2-7; D is unclear. CDR3 length: 17 amino acids. Germline V gives CDR1 SGHVS, CDR2 FQNEAQ. V gave up 5 bases and J gave up 0 bases, with 20 bases separating them. Here the CDR3 reads CASSPGVGSQSSYEQYV. CDR3 coding DNA: TGTGCCAGCAGCCCAGGCGTGGGCAGCCAAAGCTCCTACGAGCAGTACGTC.

This sequence joins TRBV30 and TRBJ2-5; D gene ambiguous. The CDR3 is 13 residues long. Trimming removed 5 bases from V and 4 bases from J, with 14 bases in between. Germline V gives CDR1 GTSNPN, CDR2 SVGIG (reference sequence). CDR3 DNA: TGTGCCTGGGGTAGACCCTCCCGAGAGACCCAGTACTTC. Protein sequence: CAWGRPSRETQYF.

V and J are TRBV7-2 and TRBJ2-5; D not certain. Trimming took off 5 bases at V and 1 base at J, with 14 bases between the two ends. The CDR3 is 15 residues long. Germline V gene lookup returns CDR1 SGHTA and CDR2 FQGNSA. This CDR3 reads CASSPSIEAQETQYF. DNA for the CDR3: TGTGCCAGCAGCCCATCAATTGAAGCCCAAGAGACCCAGTACTTC. The variable domain in full, with the rest retrieved from reference TRBV7-2 and TRBJ2-5, is GAGVSQSPSNKVTEKGKDVELRCDPISGHTALYWYRQSLGQGLEFLIYFQGNSAPDKSGLPSDRFSAERTGGSVSTLTIQRTQQEDSAVYLCASSPSIEAQETQYFGPGTRLLVL.

The chain recombines TRBV5-1 with TRBJ2-3; D is possibly TRBD2 (5 bases). Trimming stripped 3 bases from V and 4 bases from J, with 15 bases between. The CDR3 has 15 amino acids. Germline-derived CDR1 and CDR2 are SGHRS and YFSETQ. CDR3 nucleotide sequence: TGCGCCAGCAGCTATGGACTTTTCCCCCCAGATACGCAGTATTTT. This gives the protein CASSYGLFPPDTQYF.